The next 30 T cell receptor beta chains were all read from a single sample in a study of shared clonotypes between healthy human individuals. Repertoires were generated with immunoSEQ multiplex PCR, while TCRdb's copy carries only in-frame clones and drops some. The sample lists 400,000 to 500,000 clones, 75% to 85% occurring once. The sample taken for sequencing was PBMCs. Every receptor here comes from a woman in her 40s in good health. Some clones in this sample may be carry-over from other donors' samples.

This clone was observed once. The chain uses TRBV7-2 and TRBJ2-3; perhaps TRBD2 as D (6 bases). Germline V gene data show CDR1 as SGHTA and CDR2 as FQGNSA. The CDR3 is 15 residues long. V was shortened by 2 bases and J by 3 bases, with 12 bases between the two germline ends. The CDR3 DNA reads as TGTGCCAGCAGCTTATCCCGGGGGAGAACAGATACGCAGTATTTT. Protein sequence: CASSLSRGRTDTQYF.

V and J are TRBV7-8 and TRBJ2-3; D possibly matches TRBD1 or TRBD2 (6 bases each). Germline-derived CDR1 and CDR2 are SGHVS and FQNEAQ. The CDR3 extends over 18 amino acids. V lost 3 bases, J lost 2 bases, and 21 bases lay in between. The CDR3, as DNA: TGTGCCAGCAGCTTGGGGGGTATCTGGACAGTTTACACAGATACGCAGTATTTT. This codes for CASSLGGIWTVYTDTQYF.

The CDR3 loop is CSVEGDRSASETQYF. The CDR3 DNA follows: TGCAGCGTTGAAGGGGACAGGTCGGCGTCGGAGACCCAGTACTTC. V usage is TRBV29-1 and J usage is TRBJ2-5; 8 bases are a match to TRBD1. The ends lost 1 base at V and 5 bases at J; junction bases unmatched: 9. Looked up from germline, CDR1 is SQVTM and CDR2 is ANQGSEA. The CDR3 is 15 amino acids.

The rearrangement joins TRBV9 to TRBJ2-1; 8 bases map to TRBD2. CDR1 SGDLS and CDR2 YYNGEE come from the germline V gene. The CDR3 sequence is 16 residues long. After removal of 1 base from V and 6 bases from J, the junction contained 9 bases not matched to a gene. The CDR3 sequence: CASSVKSAGVSNEQFF. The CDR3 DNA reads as TGTGCCAGCAGCGTAAAGTCAGCGGGAGTGAGCAATGAGCAGTTCTTC.

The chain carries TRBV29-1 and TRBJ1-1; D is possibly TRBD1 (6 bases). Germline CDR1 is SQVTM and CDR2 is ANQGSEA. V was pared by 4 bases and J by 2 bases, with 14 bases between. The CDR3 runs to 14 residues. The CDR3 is CSVVGVTGNTEAFF. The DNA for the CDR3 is TGCAGCGTTGTGGGGGTGACAGGTAACACTGAAGCTTTCTTT.

CDR3 sequence: CASSTPTSRLGSPWANEQFF. CDR3 in DNA: TGTGCCAGCAGCACTCCGACTAGCAGGCTTGGGTCCCCTTGGGCCAATGAGCAGTTCTTC. The chain couples TRBV7-8 to TRBJ2-1; TRBD2 matches at 7 bases. The V gene end was trimmed by 5 bases and the J gene end by 6 bases; junction bases not matched to a gene: 25. Germline V gene lookup returns CDR1 SGHVS and CDR2 FQNEAQ. The CDR3 contains 20 residues.

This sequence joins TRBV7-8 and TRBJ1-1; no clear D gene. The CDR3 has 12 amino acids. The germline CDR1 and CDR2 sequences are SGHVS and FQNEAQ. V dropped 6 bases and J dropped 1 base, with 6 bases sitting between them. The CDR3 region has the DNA TGTGCCAGCAGGTATAAGAACACTGAAGCTTTCTTT. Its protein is CASRYKNTEAFF.

In DNA, the CDR3 is TGTGCCAGCAGCTTGGACTCCGTCAGGGAGACCCAGTACTTC. Translated, it gives CASSLDSVRETQYF. The chain recombines TRBV7-3 with TRBJ2-5, with a possible D match to TRBD2 (5 bases). The ends were cut back, 3 bases at V and 5 bases at J, with 13 bases in the middle. The CDR3 totals 14 residues. Per the germline V gene, CDR1 is SGHTA and CDR2 is FQGTGA.

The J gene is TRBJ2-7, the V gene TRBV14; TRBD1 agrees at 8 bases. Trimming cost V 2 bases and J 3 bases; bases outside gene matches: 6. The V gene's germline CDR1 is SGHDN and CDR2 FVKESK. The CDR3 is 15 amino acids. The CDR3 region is CASSQRTGLRYEQYF. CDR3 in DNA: TGTGCCAGCAGCCAAAGGACAGGGCTACGCTACGAGCAGTACTTC. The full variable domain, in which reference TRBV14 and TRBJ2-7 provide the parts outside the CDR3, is EAGVTQFPSHSVIEKGQTVTLRCDPISGHDNLYWYRRVMGKEIKFLLHFVKESKQDESGMPNNRFLAERTGGTYSTLKVQPAELEDSGVYFCASSQRTGLRYEQYFGPGTRLTVT.

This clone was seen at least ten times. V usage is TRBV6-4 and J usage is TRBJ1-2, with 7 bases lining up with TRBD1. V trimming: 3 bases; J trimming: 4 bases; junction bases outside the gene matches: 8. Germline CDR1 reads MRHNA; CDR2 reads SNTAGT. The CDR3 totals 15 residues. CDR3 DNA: TGTGCCAGCAGTGAAGAGGGACAGTCTTTCTATGGCTACACCTTC. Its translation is CASSEEGQSFYGYTF.

The CDR3 region has the DNA TGTGCCAGCAGACCCCAGGGGGGAGGCACTGAAGCTTTCTTT. The encoded protein is CASRPQGGGTEAFF. The chain links TRBV27 to TRBJ1-1; 7 bases fit TRBD1. This CDR3 region has 14 residues. The V gene end was trimmed by 6 bases and the J gene end by 4 bases; junction bases not matched to a gene: 8. Germline CDR1 is MNHEY and CDR2 is SMNVEV (reference sequence).

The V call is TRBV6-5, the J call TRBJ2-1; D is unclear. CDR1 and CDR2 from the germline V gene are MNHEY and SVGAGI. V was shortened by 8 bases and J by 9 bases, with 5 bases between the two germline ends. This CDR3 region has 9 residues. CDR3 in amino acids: CASGPEQFF. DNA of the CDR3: TGTGCCAGCGGCCCTGAGCAGTTCTTC.

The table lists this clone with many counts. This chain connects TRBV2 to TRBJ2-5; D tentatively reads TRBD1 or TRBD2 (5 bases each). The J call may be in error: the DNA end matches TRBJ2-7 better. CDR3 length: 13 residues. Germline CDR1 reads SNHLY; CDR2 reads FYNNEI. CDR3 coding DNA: TGTGCCACGTTCGGGACGCCAGAGTACGAGCAGTACTTC. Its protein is CATFGTPEYEQYF.

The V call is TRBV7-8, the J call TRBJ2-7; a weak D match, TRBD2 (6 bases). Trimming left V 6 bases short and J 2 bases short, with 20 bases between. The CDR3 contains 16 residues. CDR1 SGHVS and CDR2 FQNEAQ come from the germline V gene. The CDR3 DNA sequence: TGTGCCAGCAGGACCCCCCGGGGGAGCACTCCCTACGAGCAGTACTTC. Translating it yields CASRTPRGSTPYEQYF.

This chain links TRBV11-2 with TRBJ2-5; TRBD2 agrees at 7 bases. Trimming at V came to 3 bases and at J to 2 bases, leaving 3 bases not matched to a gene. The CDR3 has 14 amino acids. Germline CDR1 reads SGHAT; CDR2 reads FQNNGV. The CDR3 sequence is CASSFAGAQETQYF. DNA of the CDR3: TGTGCCAGCAGCTTCGCGGGAGCACAAGAGACCCAGTACTTC.

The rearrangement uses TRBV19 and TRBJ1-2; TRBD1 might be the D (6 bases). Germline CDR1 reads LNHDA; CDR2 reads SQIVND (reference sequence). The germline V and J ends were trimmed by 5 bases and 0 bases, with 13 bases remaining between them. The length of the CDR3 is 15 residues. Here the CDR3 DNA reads TGTGCCAGTAGTCGCTCCGGACAGACTAACTATGGCTACACCTTC. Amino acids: CASSRSGQTNYGYTF.

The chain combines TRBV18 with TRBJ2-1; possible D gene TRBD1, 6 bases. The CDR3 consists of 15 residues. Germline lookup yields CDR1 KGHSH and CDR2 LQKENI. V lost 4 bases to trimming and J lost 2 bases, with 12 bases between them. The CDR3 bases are TGTGCCAGCTCACGCTCCGGGACAACCTACAATGAGCAGTTCTTC. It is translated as CASSRSGTTYNEQFF.

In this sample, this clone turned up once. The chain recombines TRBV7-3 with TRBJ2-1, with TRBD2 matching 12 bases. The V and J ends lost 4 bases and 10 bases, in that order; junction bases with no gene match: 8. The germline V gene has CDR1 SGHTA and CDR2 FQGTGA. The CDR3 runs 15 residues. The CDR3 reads CASSSRLAGVKEQFF. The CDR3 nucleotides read TGTGCCAGCAGCTCCAGACTAGCGGGAGTAAAGGAGCAGTTCTTC.

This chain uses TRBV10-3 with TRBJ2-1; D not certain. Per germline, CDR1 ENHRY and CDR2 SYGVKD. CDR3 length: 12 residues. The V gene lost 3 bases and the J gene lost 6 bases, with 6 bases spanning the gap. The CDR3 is CAISEFGNEQFF. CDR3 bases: TGTGCCATCAGTGAATTTGGCAATGAGCAGTTCTTC.

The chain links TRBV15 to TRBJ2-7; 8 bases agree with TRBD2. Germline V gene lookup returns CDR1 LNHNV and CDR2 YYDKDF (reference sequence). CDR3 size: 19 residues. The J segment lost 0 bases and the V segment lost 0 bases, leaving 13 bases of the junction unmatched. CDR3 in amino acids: CATSRDRWVSGESSYEQYF. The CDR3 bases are TGTGCCACCAGCAGAGATAGGTGGGTTAGCGGGGAGAGCTCCTACGAGCAGTACTTC.

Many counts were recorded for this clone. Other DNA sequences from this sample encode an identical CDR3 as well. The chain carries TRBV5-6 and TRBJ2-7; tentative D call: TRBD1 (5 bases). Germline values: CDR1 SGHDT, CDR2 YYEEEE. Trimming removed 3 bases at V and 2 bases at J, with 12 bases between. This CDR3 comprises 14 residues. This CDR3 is CASSWRRGTYEQYF. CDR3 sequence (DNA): TGTGCCAGCAGCTGGAGAAGGGGAACCTACGAGCAGTACTTC. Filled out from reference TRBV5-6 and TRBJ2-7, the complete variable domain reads DAGVTQSPTHLIKTRGQQVTLRCSPKSGHDTVSWYQQALGQGPQFIFQYYEEEERQRGNFPDRFSGHQFPNYSSELNVNALLLGDSALYLCASSWRRGTYEQYFGPGTRLTVT.

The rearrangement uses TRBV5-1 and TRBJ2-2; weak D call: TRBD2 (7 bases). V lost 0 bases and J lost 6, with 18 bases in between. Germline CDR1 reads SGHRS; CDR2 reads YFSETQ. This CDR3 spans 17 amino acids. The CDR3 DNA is TGCGCCAGCAGCTTGGGTGGCCTCGGGGGGCAGGCCGGGGAGCTGTTTTTT. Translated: CASSLGGLGGQAGELFF.

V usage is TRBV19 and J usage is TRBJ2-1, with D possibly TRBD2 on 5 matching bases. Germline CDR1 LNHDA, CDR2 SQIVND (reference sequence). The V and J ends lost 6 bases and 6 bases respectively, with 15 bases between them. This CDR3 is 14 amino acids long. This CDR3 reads CASRVEGGFNEQFF. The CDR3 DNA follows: TGTGCCAGTAGAGTAGAGGGTGGATTCAATGAGCAGTTCTTC.

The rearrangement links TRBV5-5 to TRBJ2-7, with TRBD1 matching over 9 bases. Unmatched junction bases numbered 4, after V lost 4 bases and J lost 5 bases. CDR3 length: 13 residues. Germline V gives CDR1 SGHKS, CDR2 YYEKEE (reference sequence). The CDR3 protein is CASSIGQGNEQYF. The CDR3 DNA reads TGTGCCAGCAGCATCGGACAGGGGAACGAGCAGTACTTC.

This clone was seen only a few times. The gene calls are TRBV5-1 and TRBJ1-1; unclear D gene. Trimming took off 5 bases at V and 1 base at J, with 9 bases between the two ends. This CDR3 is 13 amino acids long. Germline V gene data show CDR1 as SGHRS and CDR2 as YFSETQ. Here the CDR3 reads CASRADTNTEAFF. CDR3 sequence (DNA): TGCGCCAGCAGGGCTGACACGAACACTGAAGCTTTCTTT.

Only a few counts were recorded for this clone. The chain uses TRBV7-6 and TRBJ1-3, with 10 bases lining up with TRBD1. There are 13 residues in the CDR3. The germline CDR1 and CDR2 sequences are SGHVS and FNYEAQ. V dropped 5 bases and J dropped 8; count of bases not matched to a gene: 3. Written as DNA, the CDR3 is TGTGCCAGCAGCCTCGACAGGGGGCACACCATATATTTT. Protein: CASSLDRGHTIYF.

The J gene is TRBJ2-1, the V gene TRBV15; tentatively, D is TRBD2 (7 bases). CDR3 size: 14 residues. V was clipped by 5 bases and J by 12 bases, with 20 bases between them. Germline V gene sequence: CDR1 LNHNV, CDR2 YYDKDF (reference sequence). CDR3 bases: TGTGCCACCAGCCCTCTTTCCCGGGGGGCTGGGCAGTTCTTC. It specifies CATSPLSRGAGQFF. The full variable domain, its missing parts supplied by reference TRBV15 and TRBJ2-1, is DAMVIQNPRYQVTQFGKPVTLSCSQTLNHNVMYWYQQKSSQAPKLLFHYYDKDFNNEADTPDNFQSRRPNTSFCFLDIRSPGLGDTAMYLCATSPLSRGAGQFFGPGTRLTVL.

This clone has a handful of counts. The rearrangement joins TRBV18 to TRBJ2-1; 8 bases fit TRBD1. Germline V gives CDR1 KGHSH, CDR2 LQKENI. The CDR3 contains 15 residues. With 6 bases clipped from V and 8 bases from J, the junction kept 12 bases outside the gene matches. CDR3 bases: TGTGCCAGCTCTAAGGACAGGGCTGGTTGGGATGAGCAGTTCTTC. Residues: CASSKDRAGWDEQFF.

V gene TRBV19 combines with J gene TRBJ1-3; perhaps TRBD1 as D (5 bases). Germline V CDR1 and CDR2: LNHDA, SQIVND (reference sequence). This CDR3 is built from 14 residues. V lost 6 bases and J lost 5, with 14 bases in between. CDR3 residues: CASREGLPRNTIYF. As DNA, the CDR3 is TGTGCCAGTAGAGAGGGACTCCCGAGAAACACCATATATTTT.

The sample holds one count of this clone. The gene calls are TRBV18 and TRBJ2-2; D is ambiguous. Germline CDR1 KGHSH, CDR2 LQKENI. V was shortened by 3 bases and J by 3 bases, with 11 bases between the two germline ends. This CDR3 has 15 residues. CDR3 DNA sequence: TGTGCCAGCTCACCTACGACATCTGACACCGGGGAGCTGTTTTTT. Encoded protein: CASSPTTSDTGELFF.